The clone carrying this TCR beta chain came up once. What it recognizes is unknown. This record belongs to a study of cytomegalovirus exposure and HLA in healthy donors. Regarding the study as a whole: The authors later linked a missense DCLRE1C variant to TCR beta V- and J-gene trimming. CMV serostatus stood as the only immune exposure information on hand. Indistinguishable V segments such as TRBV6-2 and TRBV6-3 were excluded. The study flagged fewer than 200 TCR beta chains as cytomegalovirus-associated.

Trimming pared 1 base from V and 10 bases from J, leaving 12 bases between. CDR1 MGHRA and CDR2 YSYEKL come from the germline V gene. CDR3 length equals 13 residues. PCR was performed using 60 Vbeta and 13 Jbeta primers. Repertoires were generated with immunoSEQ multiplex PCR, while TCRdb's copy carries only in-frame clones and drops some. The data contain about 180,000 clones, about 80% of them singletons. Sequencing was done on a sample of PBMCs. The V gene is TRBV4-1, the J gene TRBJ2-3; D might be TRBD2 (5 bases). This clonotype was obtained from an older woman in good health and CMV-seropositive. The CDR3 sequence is CASSQVGDYAQYF. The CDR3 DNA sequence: TGCGCCAGCAGCCAAGTAGGCGACTATGCGCAGTATTTT.